The source of this T cell receptor (beta chain) is a study of spatial heterogeneity in lung cancer. Turning to the study itself: Donation came from roughly 72 patients with untreated early-stage non-small cell lung cancer.

Of note for this clonotype: Its antigen remains unidentified.

Time point denoted: blood at routine non-recurrence follow-up after resection. No cells were sorted before sequencing. The whole RNA sequenced was extracted from tumor, nontumor lung or frozen PBMC. TCRdb re-analysed the 5' RACE reads in MiXCR, keeping a single row per CDR3 protein. The table records about 94,000 distinct CDR3 sequences, roughly a fifth of them present only once. Study-level findings and limits: Ubiquitous, expanded tumor-derived TCRs were more frequently observed in blood at resection than at follow-up.

Trimming took 1 base from V and 7 from J; bases not matched to a gene: 6. The length of the CDR3 is 16 residues. CDR1 is MNHNY, CDR2 SVGAGI, per germline (reference sequence). The sequenced sample was PBMCs, obtained at follow-up. The chain recombines TRBV6-6 with TRBJ1-6; TRBD1 agrees at 8 bases. The source is a male donor with early-stage non-small cell lung cancer. In DNA form, the CDR3 reads TGTGCCAGCAGTTACTTTCCGGGACAGGAGAATTCACCCCTCCACTTT. It yields the protein CASSYFPGQENSPLHF.